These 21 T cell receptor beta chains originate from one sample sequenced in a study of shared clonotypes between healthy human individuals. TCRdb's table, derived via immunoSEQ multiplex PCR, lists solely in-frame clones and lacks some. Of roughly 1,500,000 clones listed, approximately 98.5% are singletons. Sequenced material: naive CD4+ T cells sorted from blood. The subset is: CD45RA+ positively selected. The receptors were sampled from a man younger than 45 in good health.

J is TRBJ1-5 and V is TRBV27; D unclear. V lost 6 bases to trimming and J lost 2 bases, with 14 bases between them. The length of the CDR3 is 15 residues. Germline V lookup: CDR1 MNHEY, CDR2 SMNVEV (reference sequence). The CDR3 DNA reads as TGTGCCAGCAGGGTCCTAGGATCGGGCAATCAGCCCCAGCATTTT. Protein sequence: CASRVLGSGNQPQHF.

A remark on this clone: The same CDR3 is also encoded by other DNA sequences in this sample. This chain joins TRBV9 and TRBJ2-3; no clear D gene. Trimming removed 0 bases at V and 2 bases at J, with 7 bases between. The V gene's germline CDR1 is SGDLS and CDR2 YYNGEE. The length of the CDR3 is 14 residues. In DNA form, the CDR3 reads TGTGCCAGCAGCGTAGCCGGTGTCACAGATACGCAGTATTTT. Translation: CASSVAGVTDTQYF.

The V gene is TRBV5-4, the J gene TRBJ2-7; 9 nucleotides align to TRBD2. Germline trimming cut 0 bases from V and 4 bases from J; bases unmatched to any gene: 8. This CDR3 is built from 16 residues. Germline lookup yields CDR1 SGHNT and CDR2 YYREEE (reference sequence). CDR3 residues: CASSLGIAGVGYEQYF. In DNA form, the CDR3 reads TGTGCCAGCAGCTTGGGCATAGCGGGAGTAGGGTACGAGCAGTACTTC.

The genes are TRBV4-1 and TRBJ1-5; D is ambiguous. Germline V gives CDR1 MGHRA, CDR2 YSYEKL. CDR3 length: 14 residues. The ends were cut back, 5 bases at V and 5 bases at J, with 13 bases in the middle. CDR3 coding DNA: TGCGCCAGCAGCGAGACTCGGGGTGATCAGCCCCAGCATTTT. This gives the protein CASSETRGDQPQHF.

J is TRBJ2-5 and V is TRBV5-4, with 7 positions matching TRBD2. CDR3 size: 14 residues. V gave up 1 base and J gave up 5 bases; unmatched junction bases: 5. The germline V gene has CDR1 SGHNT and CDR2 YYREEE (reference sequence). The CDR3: CASSLPRGEETQYF. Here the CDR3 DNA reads TGTGCCAGCAGCTTGCCCCGGGGGGAGGAGACCCAGTACTTC.

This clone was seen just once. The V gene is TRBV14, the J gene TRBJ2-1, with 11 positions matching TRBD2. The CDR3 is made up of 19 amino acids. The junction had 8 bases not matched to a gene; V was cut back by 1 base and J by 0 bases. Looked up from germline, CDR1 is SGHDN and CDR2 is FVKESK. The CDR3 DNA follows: TGTGCCAGCAGCCAAGGAGGACTAGCGGGCGGGAGCTCCTACAATGAGCAGTTCTTC. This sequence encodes CASSQGGLAGGSSYNEQFF. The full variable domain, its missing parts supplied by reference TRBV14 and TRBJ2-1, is EAGVTQFPSHSVIEKGQTVTLRCDPISGHDNLYWYRRVMGKEIKFLLHFVKESKQDESGMPNNRFLAERTGGTYSTLKVQPAELEDSGVYFCASSQGGLAGGSSYNEQFFGPGTRLTVL.

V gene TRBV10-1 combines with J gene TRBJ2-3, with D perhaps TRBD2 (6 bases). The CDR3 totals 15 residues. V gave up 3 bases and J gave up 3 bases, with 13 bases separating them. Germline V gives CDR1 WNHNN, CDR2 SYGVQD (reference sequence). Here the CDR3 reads CASSDTGEGTDTQYF. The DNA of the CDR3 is TGCGCCAGCAGTGATACGGGAGAAGGGACAGATACGCAGTATTTT.

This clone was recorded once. In DNA form, the CDR3 reads TGTGCCAGCAACCAAAATCCCCAATCGCGGACTGAAGCTTTCTTT. The encoded protein is CASNQNPQSRTEAFF. The V and J genes are TRBV6-6 and TRBJ1-1; D unresolved. The V gene lost 7 bases and the J gene lost 5 bases, with 20 bases spanning the gap. The CDR3 extends over 15 amino acids. CDR1 is MNHNY and CDR2 is SVGAGI in the germline V gene (reference sequence).

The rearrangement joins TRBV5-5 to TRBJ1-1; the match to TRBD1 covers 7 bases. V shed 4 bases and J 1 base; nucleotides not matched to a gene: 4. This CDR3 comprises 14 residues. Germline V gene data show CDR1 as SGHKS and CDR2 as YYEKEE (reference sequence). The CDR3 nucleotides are TGTGCCAGCAGCCCCACAGGGGCGAACACTGAAGCTTTCTTT. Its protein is CASSPTGANTEAFF.

The CDR3 sequence: CASRETGTYEQYF. The CDR3 DNA follows: TGTGCCAGCAGAGAGACAGGGACCTACGAGCAGTACTTC. This chain joins TRBV2 and TRBJ2-7; 7 positions agree with TRBD1. The CDR3 covers 13 residues. V was pared by 6 bases and J by 2 bases, with 4 bases of the junction left unmatched. Germline-derived CDR1 and CDR2 are SNHLY and FYNNEI.

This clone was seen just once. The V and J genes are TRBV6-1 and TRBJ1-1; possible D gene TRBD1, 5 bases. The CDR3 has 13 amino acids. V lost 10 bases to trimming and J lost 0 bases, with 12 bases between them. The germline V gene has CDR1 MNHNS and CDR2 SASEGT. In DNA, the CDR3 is TGTGCCACCGAGGGGATCCTGAACACTGAAGCTTTCTTT. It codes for CATEGILNTEAFF.

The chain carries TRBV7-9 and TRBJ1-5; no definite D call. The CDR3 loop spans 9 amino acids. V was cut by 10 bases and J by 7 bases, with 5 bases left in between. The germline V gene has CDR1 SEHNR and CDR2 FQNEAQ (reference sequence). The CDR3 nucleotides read TGTGCCATTGGACAGCCCCAGCATTTT. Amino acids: CAIGQPQHF. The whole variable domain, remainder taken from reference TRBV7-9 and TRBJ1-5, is DTGVSQNPRHKITKRGQNVTFRCDPISEHNRLYWYRQTLGQGPEFLTYFQNEAQLEKSRLLSDRFSAERPKGSFSTLEIQRTEQGDSAMYLCAIGQPQHFGDGTRLSIL.

In DNA form, the CDR3 reads TGTGCCAGCCAATCAGGCGGGGGCTCTGGAAACACCATATATTTT. Its translation: CASQSGGGSGNTIYF. V is TRBV7-9 and J is TRBJ1-3; perhaps TRBD1 as D (5 bases). CDR3 length: 15 residues. Germline lookup yields CDR1 SEHNR and CDR2 FQNEAQ (reference sequence). V was shortened by 8 bases and J by 0 bases, with 14 bases between the two germline ends.

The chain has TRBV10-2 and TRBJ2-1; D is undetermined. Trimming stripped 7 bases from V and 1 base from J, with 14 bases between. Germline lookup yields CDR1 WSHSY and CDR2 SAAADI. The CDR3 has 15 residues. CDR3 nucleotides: TGCGCCAGCATCCAAACAGACCGATCCTACAATGAGCAGTTCTTC. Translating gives CASIQTDRSYNEQFF.

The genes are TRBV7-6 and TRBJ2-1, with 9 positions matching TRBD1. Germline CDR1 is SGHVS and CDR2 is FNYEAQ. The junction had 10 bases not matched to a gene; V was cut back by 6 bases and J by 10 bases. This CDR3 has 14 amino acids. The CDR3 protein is CASSLTGTGREQFF. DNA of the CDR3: TGTGCCAGCAGTCTAACCGGGACAGGGCGAGAGCAGTTCTTC. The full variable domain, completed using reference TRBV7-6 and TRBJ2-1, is GAGVSQSPRYKVTKRGQDVALRCDPISGHVSLYWYRQALGQGPEFLTYFNYEAQQDKSGLPNDRFSAERPEGSISTLTIQRTEQRDSAMYRCASSLTGTGREQFFGPGTRLTVL.

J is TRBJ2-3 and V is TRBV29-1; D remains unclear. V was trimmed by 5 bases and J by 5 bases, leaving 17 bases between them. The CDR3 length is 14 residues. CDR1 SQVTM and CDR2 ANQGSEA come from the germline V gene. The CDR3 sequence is CSVSPWERRDTQYF. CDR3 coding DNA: TGCAGCGTTTCCCCGTGGGAAAGGAGAGATACGCAGTATTTT.

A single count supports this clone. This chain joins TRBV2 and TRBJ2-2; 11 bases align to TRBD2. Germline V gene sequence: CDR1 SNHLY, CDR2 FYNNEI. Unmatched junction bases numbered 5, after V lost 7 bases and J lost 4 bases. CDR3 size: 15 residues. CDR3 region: CASKGLADPTGELFF. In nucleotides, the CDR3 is TGTGCCAGCAAGGGACTAGCGGACCCCACCGGGGAGCTGTTTTTT. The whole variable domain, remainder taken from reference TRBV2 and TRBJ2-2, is EPEVTQTPSHQVTQMGQEVILRCVPISNHLYFYWYRQILGQKVEFLVSFYNNEISEKSEIFDDQFSVERPDGSNFTLKIRSTKLEDSAMYFCASKGLADPTGELFFGEGSRLTVL.

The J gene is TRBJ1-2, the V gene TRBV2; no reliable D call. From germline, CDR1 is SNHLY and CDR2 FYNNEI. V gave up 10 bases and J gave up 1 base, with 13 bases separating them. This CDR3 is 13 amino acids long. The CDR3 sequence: CANAGGGNYGYTF. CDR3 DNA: TGTGCCAACGCGGGAGGCGGTAACTATGGCTACACCTTC.

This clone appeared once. The CDR3 loop reads CSVDIDEQFF. In DNA form, the CDR3 reads TGCAGCGTTGATATTGATGAGCAGTTCTTC. The chain joins TRBV29-1 to TRBJ2-1; no definite D call. Germline V gives CDR1 SQVTM, CDR2 ANQGSEA. CDR3 length: 10 residues. V shed 3 bases and J shed 8 bases, with 5 bases lying between them.

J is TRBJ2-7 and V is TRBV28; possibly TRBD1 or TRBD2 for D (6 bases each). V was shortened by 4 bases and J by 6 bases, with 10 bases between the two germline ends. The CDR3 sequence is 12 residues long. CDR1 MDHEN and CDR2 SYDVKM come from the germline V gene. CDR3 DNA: TGTGCCAGCAGTTCACAGGGACTCGAGCAGTACTTC. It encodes CASSSQGLEQYF.

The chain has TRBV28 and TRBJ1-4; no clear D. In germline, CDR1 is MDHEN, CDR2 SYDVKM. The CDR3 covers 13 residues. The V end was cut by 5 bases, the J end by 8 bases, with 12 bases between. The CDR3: CASSRHVLEKLFF. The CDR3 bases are TGTGCCAGCAGTCGACACGTCTTAGAAAAACTGTTTTTT.